These 6 T cell receptor beta chains were all obtained from the same sample, sequenced in a study of T cells after yellow fever vaccination. TCRdb reprocessed the 5' RACE reads with MiXCR, giving one entry per CDR3 protein. This sample has approximately 300,000 distinct CDR3 sequences, with roughly a tenth found just once. The specimen comprised CD4+ T cells sorted from PBMCs, sampled 45 days after the yellow fever booster vaccination. The origin of the receptors is a young man who received the YFV17D yellow fever vaccine.

The rearrangement joins TRBV24-1 to TRBJ2-6; D is possibly TRBD1 (6 bases). There are 18 residues in the CDR3. Germline CDR1 and CDR2: KGHDR and SFDVKD. Trimming took off 6 bases at V and 0 bases at J, with 17 bases between the two ends. DNA for the CDR3: TGTGCCACCAGTCCGGGTCAGGGGCCCCTCTCTGGGGCCAACGTCCTGACTTTC. Protein: CATSPGQGPLSGANVLTF.

This clonotype was seen more than once but under ten times. This sequence joins TRBV3-1 and TRBJ2-1; D is undetermined. CDR3 size: 15 residues. Germline values: CDR1 LGHDT, CDR2 YNNKEL (reference sequence). V was pared by 1 base and J by 7 bases, with 14 bases between. This chain's CDR3 is CASSQGQERENEQFF. DNA for the CDR3: TGTGCCAGCAGCCAAGGTCAGGAAAGGGAAAATGAGCAGTTCTTC.

This clonotype is categorized as medium-sized (0.01 to 0.1%). This chain joins TRBV11-2 and TRBJ1-5, with no clear D. This CDR3 has 16 residues. Between the trimmed V and J ends, which lost 1 base and 1 base, there was a span of 11 bases. Germline CDR1 and CDR2: SGHAT and FQNNGV. The CDR3: CASSLGVGGSNQPQHF. As DNA, the CDR3 is TGTGCCAGCAGCTTAGGGGTCGGCGGGAGCAATCAGCCCCAGCATTTT.

The J gene is TRBJ2-2, the V gene TRBV7-2; D might be TRBD1 or TRBD2, each matching 5 bases. The CDR3 totals 16 residues. Germline CDR1 is SGHTA and CDR2 is FQGNSA. V dropped 2 bases and J dropped 4 bases, with 14 bases sitting between them. Here the CDR3 DNA reads TGTGCCAGCAGCTTATACGGGGCGCAGGGCACCGGGGAGCTGTTTTTT. It specifies CASSLYGAQGTGELFF.

This chain joins TRBV2 and TRBJ2-1; unclear D gene. This CDR3 spans 16 amino acids. CDR1 is SNHLY, CDR2 FYNNEI, per germline. V was shortened by 6 bases and J by 5 bases, with 20 bases between the two germline ends. In DNA, the CDR3 is TGTGCCAGCAGGCCCGGTGGGTGGAACCTTAACAATGAGCAGTTCTTC. This translates into CASRPGGWNLNNEQFF.

In its sample, this clonotype was seen a few times. The chain joins TRBV6-2 or TRBV6-3 to TRBJ2-3; D is possibly TRBD1 or TRBD2 (5 bases each). Germline values: CDR1 MNHEY, CDR2 SVGEGT. The CDR3 is 14 residues long. V was clipped by 6 bases and J by 0 bases, with 10 bases between them. The CDR3 sequence: CASRDWDSTDTQYF. CDR3 DNA sequence: TGTGCCAGCAGGGACTGGGACAGCACAGATACGCAGTATTTT.